One and the same sample provided the 7 T cell receptor beta chains below, sequenced in a study of beta chain features in type 1 diabetes. Sequencing targeted expressed TCRB transcripts, as all isolated RNA had been reverse transcribed. Measured with immunoSEQ multiplex PCR; TCRdb has only the in-frame clones, and not every one. The sample has 300,000 to 450,000 clones, around 12% seen once; the top ten hold about 0.018%. Sequenced: naive CD4+ T cells from blood. These receptor sequences come from a man aged 18 to 35 in good health.

The CDR3 region is CASSADRAGDTQYF. CDR3 sequence (DNA): TGTGCCAGCAGTGCGGACAGGGCGGGGGATACGCAGTATTTT. The rearrangement links TRBV6-6 to TRBJ2-3; 8 bases match TRBD1. CDR1 is MNHNY, CDR2 SVGAGI, per germline (reference sequence). The CDR3 runs 14 residues. Trimming at V came to 5 bases and at J to 6 bases, leaving 7 bases not matched to a gene.

This clone came up a few times. The rearrangement uses TRBV5-4 and TRBJ2-7; a possible D gene is TRBD2 (6 bases). The length of the CDR3 is 15 residues. Trimming removed 1 base from V and 2 bases from J, with 13 bases in between. Germline values: CDR1 SGHNT, CDR2 YYREEE (reference sequence). CDR3 protein: CASSLLGGGPYEQYF. The CDR3 DNA is TGTGCCAGCAGCTTGTTGGGGGGAGGCCCCTACGAGCAGTACTTC.

V is TRBV5-4 and J is TRBJ1-3, with 7 bases identical to TRBD1. From germline, CDR1 is SGHNT and CDR2 YYREEE (reference sequence). The CDR3 length is 16 residues. V lost 2 bases to trimming and J lost 4 bases; unmatched junction nucleotides: 9. CDR3 amino acids: CASSLNRGLRGNTIYF. The CDR3, as DNA: TGTGCCAGCAGCTTAAACAGGGGATTGCGGGGAAACACCATATATTTT.

This clone occurred a few times. The genes are TRBV30 and TRBJ1-4; tentatively, D is TRBD1 (6 bases). Trimming pared 1 base from V and 7 bases from J, leaving 19 bases between. This CDR3 contains 16 residues. The germline CDR1 and CDR2 sequences are GTSNPN and SVGIG (reference sequence). The CDR3 DNA is TGTGCCTGGAGTGACGGACAGACGGGGTTTGGTGAAAAACTGTTTTTT. Its translation: CAWSDGQTGFGEKLFF.

This clone was detected only a few times. The chain is built from TRBV19 and TRBJ2-4, with 7 bases fitting TRBD1. Germline CDR1 reads LNHDA; CDR2 reads SQIVND (reference sequence). This CDR3 has 15 amino acids. Trimming at V came to 1 base and at J to 6 bases, leaving 6 bases not matched to a gene. The CDR3 DNA reads as TGTGCCAGTAGTATAGTACAGGCAGGGGGAAACATTCAGTACTTC. This sequence encodes CASSIVQAGGNIQYF.

This clone has more than one count but fewer than ten. The V call is TRBV5-1, the J call TRBJ2-3; D may be TRBD2 (5 bases). The V gene's germline CDR1 is SGHRS and CDR2 YFSETQ. V dropped 5 bases and J dropped 1 base, with 14 bases sitting between them. There are 15 residues in the CDR3. CDR3 protein: CASSYSSQGTDTQYF. For the CDR3, the DNA is TGCGCCAGCAGTTATTCTAGCCAGGGCACAGATACGCAGTATTTT.

The chain links TRBV30 to TRBJ1-2; D uncertain. CDR3 size: 13 residues. Germline V CDR1 and CDR2: GTSNPN, SVGIG (reference sequence). Trimming took off 1 base at V and 4 bases at J, with 10 bases between the two ends. The CDR3 region has the DNA TGTGCCTGGAGTGACAGAAGCCGCTATGGCTACACCTTC. It encodes CAWSDRSRYGYTF.